This TCR beta chain was captured in a study of cytomegalovirus exposure and HLA in healthy donors. This CDR3 contains 17 residues. Germline CDR1 and CDR2: SNHLY and FYNNEI. J gave up 1 base and V 3 bases, and 7 bases lay outside the gene matches. Study results and caveats: Analysis was performed later, and it showed HLA-associated TCR beta chains to be more clonally expanded than equally common others.

Although they were nominally healthy when sampled, donors likely had unrecorded immune exposures. The PCR had 60 Vbeta and 13 Jbeta primers. TCRdb's copy holds only in-frame clones and misses some; the assay was immunoSEQ multiplex PCR. The sample shows 95,000 to 130,000 clones, 79% of them seen only once. A few counts support this clone. Its antigen is still unknown. The material sequenced was PBMCs. This TCR was recovered from a man aged 25-40 years in good health and CMV-seropositive. The gene calls are TRBV2 and TRBJ1-1; 11 nucleotides line up with TRBD1. CDR3 in amino acids: CASSDRTGGLWNTEAFF. In nucleotides, the CDR3 is TGTGCCAGCAGTGACCGGACAGGGGGCCTTTGGAACACTGAAGCTTTCTTT. Full variable domain (remainder filled in from reference TRBV2 and TRBJ1-1): EPEVTQTPSHQVTQMGQEVILRCVPISNHLYFYWYRQILGQKVEFLVSFYNNEISEKSEIFDDQFSVERPDGSNFTLKIRSTKLEDSAMYFCASSDRTGGLWNTEAFFGQGTRLTVV.